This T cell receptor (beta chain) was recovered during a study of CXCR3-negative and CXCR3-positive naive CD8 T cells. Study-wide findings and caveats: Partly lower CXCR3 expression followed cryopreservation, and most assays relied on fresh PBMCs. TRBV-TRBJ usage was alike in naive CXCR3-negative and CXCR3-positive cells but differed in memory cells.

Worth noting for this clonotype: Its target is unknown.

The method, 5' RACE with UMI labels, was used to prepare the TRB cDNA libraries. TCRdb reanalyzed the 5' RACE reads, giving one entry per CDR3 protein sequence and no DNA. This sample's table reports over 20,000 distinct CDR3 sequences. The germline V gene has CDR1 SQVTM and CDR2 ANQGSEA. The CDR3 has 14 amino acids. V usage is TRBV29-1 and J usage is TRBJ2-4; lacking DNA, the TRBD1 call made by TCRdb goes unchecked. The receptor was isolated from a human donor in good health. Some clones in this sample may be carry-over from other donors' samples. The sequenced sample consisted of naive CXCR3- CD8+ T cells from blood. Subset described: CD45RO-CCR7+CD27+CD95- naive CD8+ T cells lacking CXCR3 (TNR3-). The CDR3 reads CSVAQQGAGNIQYF.